Each of the 17 T cell receptor beta chains below was sequenced from the same sample in a study of PD-1 blockade in mismatch repair-deficient tumors. Clones were sequenced by immunoSEQ multiplex PCR, and TCRdb holds only the in-frame ones, with some missing. The repertoire holds 100,000 or so clones, with approximately 80% as singletons. Source: peripheral blood, taken roughly 35 weeks after starting pembrolizumab. These TCRs come from an adult with mismatch repair-deficient cancer.

The gene calls are TRBV5-4 and TRBJ2-2; 14 bases line up with TRBD2. V lost 4 bases and J lost 2; bases outside the gene matches: 7. Germline assignment: CDR1 SGHNT and CDR2 YYREEE (reference sequence). The CDR3 is 18 amino acids. The DNA for the CDR3 is TGTGCCAGCAGCAGGGTGGGGACTAGCGGGAGTAACACCGGGGAGCTGTTTTTT. This encodes CASSRVGTSGSNTGELFF.

The rearrangement links TRBV15 to TRBJ1-2; D call uncertain. Germline lookup yields CDR1 LNHNV and CDR2 YYDKDF (reference sequence). This CDR3 is built from 16 residues. V lost 3 bases, J lost 0 bases, and 14 bases lay in between. CDR3 amino acids: CATSRSSRASNYGYTF. The CDR3 DNA sequence: TGTGCCACCAGCAGGTCTAGCCGGGCCTCTAACTATGGCTACACCTTC.

This clone was counted between two and nine times. This chain uses TRBV5-1 with TRBJ2-2; tentative D call: TRBD1 (6 bases). The CDR3 runs 16 residues. V was cut by 0 bases and J by 6 bases, with 15 bases left in between. CDR1 is SGHRS, CDR2 YFSETQ, per germline. The CDR3 reads CASSLAPAGDSGELFF. CDR3 DNA sequence: TGCGCCAGCAGCTTGGCCCCGGCAGGGGATTCCGGGGAGCTGTTTTTT.

The genes are TRBV19 and TRBJ2-7, with TRBD1 matching over 9 bases. V shed 3 bases, J shed 3 bases, and the junction held 3 bases outside the gene matches. The germline V gene encodes CDR1 LNHDA and CDR2 SQIVND (reference sequence). CDR3 length: 14 residues. The DNA for the CDR3 is TGTGCCAGTAGTATTGGGGACAGGGTCTACGAGCAGTACTTC. As protein: CASSIGDRVYEQYF.

The J gene is TRBJ2-1, the V gene TRBV7-9, with D perhaps matching TRBD2 (6 bases). The germline gives CDR1 SEHNR, CDR2 FQNEAQ (reference sequence). V was trimmed by 1 base and J by 4 bases, leaving 14 bases between them. This CDR3 region has 16 residues. This CDR3 is CASSLGVGTLYNEQFF. In nucleotides, the CDR3 is TGTGCCAGCAGCTTAGGGGTCGGGACTCTTTACAATGAGCAGTTCTTC.

CDR3 coding DNA: TGTGCCAGCAGCTTAGATTCGGTTCAAGGCTACACCTTC. Its protein product is CASSLDSVQGYTF. The chain recombines TRBV11-2 with TRBJ1-2; no firm D call. The CDR3 spans 13 residues. Germline lookup yields CDR1 SGHAT and CDR2 FQNNGV. Trimming stripped 0 bases from V and 8 bases from J, with 10 bases between.

J is TRBJ2-2 and V is TRBV4-2; 8 nucleotides align to TRBD2. Germline V gives CDR1 LGHNA, CDR2 YNFKEQ. V lost 4 bases and J lost 2; bases outside the gene matches: 15. This CDR3 has 19 amino acids. The CDR3: CASSRRPLAATTNTGELFF. The DNA for the CDR3 is TGTGCCAGCAGCCGCCGCCCACTAGCGGCGACGACCAACACCGGGGAGCTGTTTTTT.

The V call is TRBV12-5, the J call TRBJ2-1, with a tentative D call TRBD1 (5 bases). V was trimmed by 8 bases and J by 4 bases, leaving 18 bases between them. The CDR3 is 15 residues long. Looked up from germline, CDR1 is LGHNT and CDR2 is FRNRAP. CDR3 protein: CASSQVKTDYNEQFF. CDR3 sequence (DNA): TGTGCTAGTTCCCAGGTAAAGACAGATTACAATGAGCAGTTCTTC.

The chain joins TRBV6-5 to TRBJ2-7, with TRBD2 identical over 10 bases. Germline trimming cut 4 bases from V and 6 bases from J; bases unmatched to any gene: 9. Germline V gene sequence: CDR1 MNHEY, CDR2 SVGAGI. CDR3 length: 15 amino acids. CDR3 bases: TGTGCCAGCAGTTTCGACTTAGCGGGAGGTGGCGAGCAGTACTTC. Protein sequence: CASSFDLAGGGEQYF.

V usage is TRBV4-3 and J usage is TRBJ2-5; the match to TRBD2 covers 7 bases. The CDR3 is made up of 14 amino acids. With 0 bases clipped from V and 4 bases from J, the junction kept 2 bases outside the gene matches. Germline CDR1 reads LGHNA; CDR2 reads YSLEER. In DNA, the CDR3 is TGCGCCAGCAGCCAAGATTGGGGGGGAGAGACCCAGTACTTC. As protein: CASSQDWGGETQYF.

V usage is TRBV6-1 and J usage is TRBJ2-1; D may be TRBD2 (6 bases). Germline CDR1 is MNHNS and CDR2 is SASEGT. V was cut by 2 bases and J by 4 bases, with 15 bases left in between. CDR3 size: 16 residues. CDR3 bases: TGTGCCAGCAGTGAATTTGCGGGAAGGGGTTACAATGAGCAGTTCTTC. It specifies CASSEFAGRGYNEQFF.

The rearrangement links TRBV1 to TRBJ2-7; the D call TRBD2 from the table was never checked on the DNA. TRBV1 is designated a pseudogene. CDR3 length: 17 amino acids. The CDR3 region has the DNA TGCACCAGCAGCCAAGCCCCCCTAGCGGGAGCCTCCTACGAGCAGTACTTC. Protein sequence: CTSSQAPLAGASYEQYF.

V gene TRBV19 combines with J gene TRBJ2-7; 8 nucleotides align to TRBD2. The V segment lost 6 bases and the J segment 9 bases; nucleotides outside the gene matches: 10. The CDR3 extends over 13 amino acids. Germline CDR1 LNHDA, CDR2 SQIVND (reference sequence). The chain's CDR3 is CASSSGAGLGQYF. The CDR3 nucleotides read TGTGCCAGTAGCTCTGGGGCGGGACTAGGGCAGTACTTC.

J is TRBJ1-3 and V is TRBV28; D is perhaps TRBD1 (5 bases). The CDR3 totals 14 residues. In germline, CDR1 is MDHEN, CDR2 SYDVKM. V lost 3 bases, J lost 3 bases, and 9 bases lay in between. CDR3 DNA: TGTGCCAGCAGTTTCGGGGCCCGTGGAAACACCATATATTTT. Translating gives CASSFGARGNTIYF.

The chain employs TRBV5-1 and TRBJ2-1, with D perhaps TRBD1 (6 bases). Germline-derived CDR1 and CDR2 are SGHRS and YFSETQ. V was pared by 2 bases and J by 7 bases, with 10 bases between. The CDR3 has 13 residues. CDR3 coding DNA: TGCGCCAGCAGCTTACAGGGTTGGAATGAGCAGTTCTTC. Translation: CASSLQGWNEQFF.

This chain connects TRBV11-3 to TRBJ2-5; the D call may be TRBD1 or TRBD2 (6 bases each). The V end was cut by 5 bases, the J end by 4 bases, with 14 bases between. Germline V gives CDR1 SGHNT, CDR2 YENEEA. This CDR3 is 14 amino acids long. DNA of the CDR3: TGTGCCAGCAGCCTCTCGGGGGCAGGAGAGACCCAGTACTTC. This sequence encodes CASSLSGAGETQYF.

The rearrangement uses TRBV9 and TRBJ2-3, with D tentatively TRBD2 (5 bases). The germline gives CDR1 SGDLS, CDR2 YYNGEE. V shed 0 bases and J shed 1 base, with 9 bases lying between them. The CDR3 is 15 residues long. The CDR3 DNA reads as TGTGCCAGCAGCGTAGGAGGAGCGGGCACAGATACGCAGTATTTT. It codes for CASSVGGAGTDTQYF.